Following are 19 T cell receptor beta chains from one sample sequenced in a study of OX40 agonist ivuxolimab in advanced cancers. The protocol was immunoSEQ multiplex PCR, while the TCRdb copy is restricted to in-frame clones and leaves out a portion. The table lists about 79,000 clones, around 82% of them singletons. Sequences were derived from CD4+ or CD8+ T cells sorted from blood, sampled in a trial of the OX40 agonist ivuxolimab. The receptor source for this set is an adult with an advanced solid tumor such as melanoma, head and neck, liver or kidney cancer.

CDR3 in DNA: TGTGCCAGCAGCTTCTCGCGGGAGGTTGGCGGGGAGCTGTTTTTT. The encoded protein is CASSFSREVGGELFF. The chain has TRBV5-5 and TRBJ2-2, with TRBD2 matching 8 bases. V lost 2 bases, J lost 7 bases, and 7 bases stayed unmatched. The germline V gene has CDR1 SGHKS and CDR2 YYEKEE (reference sequence). The CDR3 consists of 15 residues. Supplemented by reference TRBV5-5 and TRBJ2-2, the full variable domain reads DAGVTQSPTHLIKTRGQQVTLRCSPISGHKSVSWYQQVLGQGPQFIFQYYEKEERGRGNFPDRFSARQFPNYSSELNVNALLLGDSALYLCASSFSREVGGELFFGEGSRLTVL.

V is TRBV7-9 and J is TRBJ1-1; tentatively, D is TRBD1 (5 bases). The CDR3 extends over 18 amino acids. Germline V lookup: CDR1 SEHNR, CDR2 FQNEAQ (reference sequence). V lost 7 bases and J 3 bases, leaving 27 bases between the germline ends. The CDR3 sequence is CASKLLDFGGLGDTEAFF. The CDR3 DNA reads TGTGCCAGCAAGCTTTTGGACTTCGGGGGTTTAGGTGACACTGAAGCTTTCTTT.

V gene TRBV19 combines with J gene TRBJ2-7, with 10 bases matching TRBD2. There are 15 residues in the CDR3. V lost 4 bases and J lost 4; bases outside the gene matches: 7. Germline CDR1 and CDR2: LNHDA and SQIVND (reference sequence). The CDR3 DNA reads TGTGCCAGTAGTACTCAAGCGGGAGGGAAGTACGAGCAGTACTTC. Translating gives CASSTQAGGKYEQYF.

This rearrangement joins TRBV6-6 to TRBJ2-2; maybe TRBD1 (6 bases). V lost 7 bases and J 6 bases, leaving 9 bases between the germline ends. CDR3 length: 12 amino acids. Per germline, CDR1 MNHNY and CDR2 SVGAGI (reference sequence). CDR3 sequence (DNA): TGTGCCAGCAACACAGGGTCCGGGGAGCTGTTTTTT. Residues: CASNTGSGELFF.

The CDR3 DNA is TGTGCCAGCAGTCCAAACCGTCCGGGGGGAGAGATCTCCTACGAGCAGTACTTC. This codes for CASSPNRPGGEISYEQYF. J is TRBJ2-7 and V is TRBV28; TRBD2 agrees at 7 bases. Germline lookup yields CDR1 MDHEN and CDR2 SYDVKM. V trimming: 5 bases; J trimming: 0 bases; junction bases outside the gene matches: 16. CDR3 length: 18 amino acids.

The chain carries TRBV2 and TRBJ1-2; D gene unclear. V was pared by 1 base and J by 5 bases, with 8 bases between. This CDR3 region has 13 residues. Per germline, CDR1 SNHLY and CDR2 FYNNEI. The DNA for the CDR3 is TGTGCCAGCAGTGAAGTAACTGATTATGGCTACACCTTC. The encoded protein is CASSEVTDYGYTF.

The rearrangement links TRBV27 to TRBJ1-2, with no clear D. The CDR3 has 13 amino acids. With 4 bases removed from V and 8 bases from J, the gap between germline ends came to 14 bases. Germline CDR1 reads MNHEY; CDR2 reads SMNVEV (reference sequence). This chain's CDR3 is CASSSRELWGYTF. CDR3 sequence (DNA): TGTGCCAGCAGTTCCCGAGAGCTATGGGGCTACACCTTC.

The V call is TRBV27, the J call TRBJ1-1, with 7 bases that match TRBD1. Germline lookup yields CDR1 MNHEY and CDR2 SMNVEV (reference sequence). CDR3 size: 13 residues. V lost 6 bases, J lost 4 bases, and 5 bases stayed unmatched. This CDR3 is CASSDREGTEAFF. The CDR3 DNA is TGTGCCAGCAGCGACAGGGAAGGCACTGAAGCTTTCTTT.

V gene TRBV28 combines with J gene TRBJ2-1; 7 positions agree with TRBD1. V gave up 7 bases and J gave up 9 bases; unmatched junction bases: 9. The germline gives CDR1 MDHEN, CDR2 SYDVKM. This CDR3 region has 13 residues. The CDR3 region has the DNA TGTGCCAGCATAGGGACAGTTCGGCTTGAGCAGTTCTTC. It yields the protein CASIGTVRLEQFF.

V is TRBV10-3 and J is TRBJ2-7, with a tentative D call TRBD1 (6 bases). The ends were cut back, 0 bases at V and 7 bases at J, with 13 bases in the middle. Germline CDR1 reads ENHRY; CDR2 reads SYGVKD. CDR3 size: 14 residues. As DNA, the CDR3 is TGTGCCATCAGTGAGTCGAATGGGGGCGGGGAGCAGTACTTC. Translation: CAISESNGGGEQYF.

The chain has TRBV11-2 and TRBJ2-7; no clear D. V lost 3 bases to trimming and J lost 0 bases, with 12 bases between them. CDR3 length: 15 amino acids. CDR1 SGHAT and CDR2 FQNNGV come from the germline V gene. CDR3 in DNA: TGTGCCAGCAGCTTTTCGGATTCGAGCTCCTACGAGCAGTACTTC. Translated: CASSFSDSSSYEQYF.

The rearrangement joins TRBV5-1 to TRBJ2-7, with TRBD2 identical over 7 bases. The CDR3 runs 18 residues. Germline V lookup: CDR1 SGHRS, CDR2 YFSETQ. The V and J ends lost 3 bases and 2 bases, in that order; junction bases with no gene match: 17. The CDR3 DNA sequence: TGCGCCAGCAGCTACGGGGCCAGATACCGACTAGCTGCCTACGAGCAGTACTTC. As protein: CASSYGARYRLAAYEQYF.

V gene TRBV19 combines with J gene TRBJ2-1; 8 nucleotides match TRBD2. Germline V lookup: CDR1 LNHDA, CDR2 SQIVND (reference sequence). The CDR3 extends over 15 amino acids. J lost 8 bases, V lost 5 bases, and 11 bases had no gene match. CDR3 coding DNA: TGTGCCAGTAGTTGGTCGGGAGGGCCTTTCGATGAGCAGTTCTTC. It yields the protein CASSWSGGPFDEQFF. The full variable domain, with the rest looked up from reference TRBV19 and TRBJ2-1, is DGGITQSPKYLFRKEGQNVTLSCEQNLNHDAMYWYRQDPGQGLRLIYYSQIVNDFQKGDIAEGYSVSREKKESFPLTVTSAQKNPTAFYLCASSWSGGPFDEQFFGPGTRLTVL.

CDR3 coding DNA: TGCGCCAGCAGCCAAGGGCCAGGGGTTGGATCTAAGCAGTACTTC. This translates into CASSQGPGVGSKQYF. The chain carries TRBV4-1 and TRBJ2-7; D is possibly TRBD1 (6 bases). V dropped 1 base and J dropped 8 bases, with 18 bases sitting between them. The V gene's germline CDR1 is MGHRA and CDR2 YSYEKL. The CDR3 has 15 amino acids.

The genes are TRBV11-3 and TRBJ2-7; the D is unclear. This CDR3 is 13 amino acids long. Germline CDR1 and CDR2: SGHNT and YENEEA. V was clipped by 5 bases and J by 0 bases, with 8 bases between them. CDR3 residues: CASSRPDSYEQYF. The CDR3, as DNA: TGTGCCAGCAGCCGCCCCGACTCCTACGAGCAGTACTTC.

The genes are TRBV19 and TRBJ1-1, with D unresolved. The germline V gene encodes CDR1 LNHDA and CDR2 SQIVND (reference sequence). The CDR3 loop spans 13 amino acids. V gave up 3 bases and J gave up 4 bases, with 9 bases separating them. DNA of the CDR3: TGTGCCAGTAGTATCTCGGGTATCACTGAAGCTTTCTTT. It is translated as CASSISGITEAFF.

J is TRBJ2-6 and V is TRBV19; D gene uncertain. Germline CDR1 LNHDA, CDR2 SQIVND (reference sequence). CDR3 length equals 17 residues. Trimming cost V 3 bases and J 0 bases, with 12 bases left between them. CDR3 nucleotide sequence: TGTGCCAGTAGTATCCGGGCGGACCTCTCTGGGGCCAACGTCCTGACTTTC. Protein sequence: CASSIRADLSGANVLTF.

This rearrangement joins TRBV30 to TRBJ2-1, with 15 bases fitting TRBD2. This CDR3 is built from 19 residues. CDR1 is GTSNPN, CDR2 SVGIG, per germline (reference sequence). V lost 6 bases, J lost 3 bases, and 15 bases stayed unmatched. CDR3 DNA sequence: TGTGCCTGCACCCGCTTGGGACTAGCGGGAGGACTCTACTACAATGAGCAGTTCTTC. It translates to CACTRLGLAGGLYYNEQFF.

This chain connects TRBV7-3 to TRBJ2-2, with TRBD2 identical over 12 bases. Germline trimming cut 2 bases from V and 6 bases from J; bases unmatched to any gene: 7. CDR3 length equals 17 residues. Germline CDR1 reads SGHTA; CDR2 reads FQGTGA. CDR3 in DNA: TGTGCCAGCAGCTTAGGACTAGCGGGATCGGGTCCCGGGGAGCTGTTTTTT. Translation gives CASSLGLAGSGPGELFF.